The 27 T cell receptor beta chains below all came from one sample that was sequenced in a study of blood T cell repertoires in COVID-19. Measured with immunoSEQ multiplex PCR; TCRdb has only the in-frame clones, and not every one. The sample holds about 70,000 clones, roughly 84% seen once. Sequencing used peripheral blood. The receptor set was obtained from a woman under 30 with acute or convalescent COVID-19.

The rearrangement links TRBV7-9 to TRBJ1-1; D might be TRBD1 (5 bases). The CDR3 length is 15 residues. Germline loops: CDR1 SEHNR, CDR2 FQNEAQ (reference sequence). Trimming took off 1 base at V and 1 base at J, with 10 bases between the two ends. The CDR3 DNA is TGTGCCAGCAGCTTAGGACAGACACAGAACACTGAAGCTTTCTTT. It specifies CASSLGQTQNTEAFF.

This chain connects TRBV2 to TRBJ1-4; TRBD1 matches at 10 bases. CDR3 size: 15 residues. With 4 bases clipped from V and 5 bases from J, the junction kept 4 bases outside the gene matches. CDR1 is SNHLY, CDR2 FYNNEI, per germline. The CDR3 DNA is TGTGCCAGCAGTGTGACGGGACAGGGGAATGAAAAACTGTTTTTT. It is translated as CASSVTGQGNEKLFF. The full variable domain, completed using reference TRBV2 and TRBJ1-4, is EPEVTQTPSHQVTQMGQEVILRCVPISNHLYFYWYRQILGQKVEFLVSFYNNEISEKSEIFDDQFSVERPDGSNFTLKIRSTKLEDSAMYFCASSVTGQGNEKLFFGSGTQLSVL.

The chain carries TRBV3-1 (or the pseudogene TRBV3-2) and TRBJ2-6; 9 bases map to TRBD2. V shed 0 bases, J shed 0 bases, and the junction held 15 bases outside the gene matches. The CDR3 has 22 residues. The germline gives CDR1 LGHDT, CDR2 YNNKEL (reference sequence). CDR3: CASSQDLAGAPQHSSGANVLTF. Here the CDR3 DNA reads TGTGCCAGCAGCCAAGATTTAGCGGGGGCCCCCCAGCACAGCTCTGGGGCCAACGTCCTGACTTTC.

The gene calls are TRBV9 and TRBJ2-5, with TRBD2 matching over 10 bases. V dropped 1 base and J dropped 5; count of bases not matched to a gene: 8. The length of the CDR3 is 16 residues. Germline CDR1 SGDLS, CDR2 YYNGEE. The CDR3 loop reads CASSVTSGRVGETQYF. CDR3 DNA sequence: TGTGCCAGCAGCGTAACAAGCGGGAGGGTCGGGGAGACCCAGTACTTC.

The chain recombines TRBV3-1 (or the pseudogene TRBV3-2) with TRBJ2-4; a possible D gene is TRBD2 (5 bases). V dropped 0 bases and J dropped 9 bases, with 6 bases sitting between them. The CDR3 contains 12 residues. Germline lookup yields CDR1 LGHDT and CDR2 YNNKEL (reference sequence). This CDR3 is CASSQEGSIQYF. The CDR3 DNA reads as TGTGCCAGCAGCCAAGAGGGGAGCATTCAGTACTTC.

The rearrangement uses TRBV6-5 and TRBJ1-1; D remains ambiguous. Germline lookup yields CDR1 MNHEY and CDR2 SVGAGI. CDR3 length: 15 amino acids. V lost 11 bases and J lost 0, with 19 bases in between. This CDR3 reads CAVLGGRGVNTEAFF. CDR3 nucleotide sequence: TGTGCCGTCCTTGGCGGGCGTGGCGTGAACACTGAAGCTTTCTTT.

This sequence joins TRBV7-2 and TRBJ2-7; 9 bases match TRBD2. Germline lookup yields CDR1 SGHTA and CDR2 FQGNSA. The CDR3 spans 14 residues. The ends lost 4 bases at V and 0 bases at J; junction bases unmatched: 1. CDR3 bases: TGTGCCAGCAGCTATAGCGGGAGCTCCTACGAGCAGTACTTC. It yields the protein CASSYSGSSYEQYF.

This chain connects TRBV28 to TRBJ2-3, with TRBD2 matching 9 bases. The junction had 16 bases not matched to a gene; V was cut back by 3 bases and J by 0 bases. The CDR3 has 20 residues. The germline gives CDR1 MDHEN, CDR2 SYDVKM. CDR3 nucleotides: TGTGCCAGCAGTTTCTTTGGTGGTCTAGCGGGGCCTTCTAGCACAGATACGCAGTATTTT. Protein product: CASSFFGGLAGPSSTDTQYF. Using reference TRBV28 and TRBJ2-3 for the parts outside the CDR3, the full variable domain is DVKVTQSSRYLVKRTGEKVFLECVQDMDHENMFWYRQDPGLGLRLIYFSYDVKMKEKGDIPEGYSVSREKKERFSLILESASTNQTSMYLCASSFFGGLAGPSSTDTQYFGPGTRLTVL.

The gene calls are TRBV3-1 (or the pseudogene TRBV3-2) and TRBJ2-3, with a tentative D call TRBD2 (6 bases). V was trimmed by 4 bases and J by 2 bases, leaving 19 bases between them. The CDR3 contains 17 residues. Germline V gene sequence: CDR1 LGHDT, CDR2 YNNKEL (reference sequence). CDR3 nucleotides: TGTGCCAGCAGCCCAGGGCGGGGATCCACGTCCACAGATACGCAGTATTTT. It is translated as CASSPGRGSTSTDTQYF.

V is TRBV2 and J is TRBJ2-1, with D possibly matching TRBD1 (6 bases). V was clipped by 4 bases and J by 4 bases, with 14 bases between them. Per germline, CDR1 SNHLY and CDR2 FYNNEI. This CDR3 contains 15 residues. The CDR3 spells CASSGGGSAYNEQFF. CDR3 DNA: TGTGCCAGCAGTGGAGGGGGAAGTGCTTACAATGAGCAGTTCTTC.

The J gene is TRBJ2-2, the V gene TRBV3-1 (or the pseudogene TRBV3-2), with TRBD2 identical over 7 bases. Germline V gene lookup returns CDR1 LGHDT and CDR2 YNNKEL (reference sequence). The CDR3 covers 18 residues. Trimming at V came to 1 base and at J to 5 bases, leaving 13 bases not matched to a gene. CDR3 nucleotide sequence: TGTGCCAGCAGCCAAGTGGGGGGGTCGACCTTGGGTACCGGGGAGCTGTTTTTT. Translating gives CASSQVGGSTLGTGELFF.

V usage is TRBV5-1 and J usage is TRBJ1-6, with 10 bases matching TRBD1. This CDR3 is built from 14 residues. The junction had 8 bases not matched to a gene; V was cut back by 4 bases and J by 13 bases. In germline, CDR1 is SGHRS, CDR2 YFSETQ. In nucleotides, the CDR3 is TGCGCCAGCAGCGTGACAGGGGGCCCCGACCCCCTCCACTTT. This sequence encodes CASSVTGGPDPLHF.

V gene TRBV5-1 combines with J gene TRBJ2-5, with 12 nucleotides matching TRBD2. With V trimmed by 3 bases and J by 5 bases, 5 bases remained unmatched. Germline V CDR1 and CDR2: SGHRS, YFSETQ. The CDR3 has 15 amino acids. This CDR3 is CASSWTSGDSETQYF. In nucleotides, the CDR3 is TGCGCCAGCAGCTGGACTAGCGGGGACTCGGAGACCCAGTACTTC.

This clone has a handful of counts. The chain carries TRBV30 and TRBJ1-3; TRBD1 might be the D (5 bases). Deletions cut 3 bases from V and 0 bases from J, with 15 bases between. The germline CDR1 and CDR2 sequences are GTSNPN and SVGIG (reference sequence). This CDR3 is 16 amino acids long. DNA for the CDR3: TGTGCCTGGAGCCTGGCAGGGCGTTTCTCTGGAAACACCATATATTTT. Translating gives CAWSLAGRFSGNTIYF.

This chain joins TRBV7-9 and TRBJ1-1; TRBD1 aligns across 7 bases. The CDR3 has 15 residues. J gave up 0 bases and V 1 base, and 2 bases lay outside the gene matches. Germline-derived CDR1 and CDR2 are SEHNR and FQNEAQ (reference sequence). The CDR3: CASSLEGQMNTEAFF. The CDR3 nucleotides read TGTGCCAGCAGCTTAGAGGGACAGATGAACACTGAAGCTTTCTTT.

DNA of the CDR3: TGTGCCAGCAGCCCTAATAGGGGGAGGGTAGGAGTATATGAGCAGTTCTTC. Protein product: CASSPNRGRVGVYEQFF. V and J are TRBV21-1 and TRBJ2-1; the table assigns TRBD2, which was not confirmed against the DNA. TRBV21-1 is described as a pseudogene. The CDR3 loop spans 17 amino acids.

The J gene is TRBJ1-4, the V gene TRBV30; D perhaps matches TRBD1 (5 bases). V was trimmed by 3 bases and J by 7 bases, leaving 12 bases between them. This CDR3 is built from 13 residues. Looked up from germline, CDR1 is GTSNPN and CDR2 is SVGIG (reference sequence). The chain's CDR3 is CAWSSWGGEKLFF. CDR3 DNA: TGTGCCTGGAGCAGTTGGGGCGGTGAAAAACTGTTTTTT.

J is TRBJ2-1 and V is TRBV12-5; 8 bases are shared with TRBD2. Losses at the gene ends were 4 bases for V and 1 base for J; bases not matched to a gene: 9. Germline V gene data show CDR1 as LGHNT and CDR2 as FRNRAP. The CDR3 spans 17 residues. The CDR3 DNA sequence: TGTGCTAGTGGTTCAGATATAGCGGGGCTATCCTACAATGAGCAGTTCTTC. This encodes CASGSDIAGLSYNEQFF. Together with reference TRBV12-5 and TRBJ2-1, the CDR3 gives the full variable domain: DARVTQTPRHKVTEMGQEVTMRCQPILGHNTVFWYRQTMMQGLELLAYFRNRAPLDDSGMPKDRFSAEMPDATLATLKIQPSEPRDSAVYFCASGSDIAGLSYNEQFFGPGTRLTVL.

The CDR3, as DNA: TGTGCCAGCAGTGATTTAGGAGGGGTCAATCAGCCCCAGCATTTT. Its protein product is CASSDLGGVNQPQHF. The chain couples TRBV6-1 to TRBJ1-5, with a tentative D call TRBD1 (5 bases). Trimming removed 3 bases at V and 3 bases at J, with 12 bases between. CDR1 is MNHNS, CDR2 SASEGT, per germline. The CDR3 has 15 amino acids.

The J gene is TRBJ1-1, the V gene TRBV7-2, with 7 nucleotides matching TRBD1. The V gene end was trimmed by 2 bases and the J gene end by 7 bases; junction bases not matched to a gene: 10. Germline CDR1 is SGHTA and CDR2 is FQGNSA. The length of the CDR3 is 15 residues. The CDR3 spells CASSLLSFTGVEAFF. The CDR3 DNA follows: TGTGCCAGCAGCTTACTCTCCTTCACAGGGGTTGAAGCTTTCTTT.

This clone has more than one count but fewer than ten. The gene calls are TRBV2 and TRBJ1-2; 8 bases match TRBD1. The CDR3 totals 13 residues. Germline loops: CDR1 SNHLY, CDR2 FYNNEI. V gave up 6 bases and J gave up 10 bases; unmatched junction bases: 10. This CDR3 reads CASSESMGQAYTF. CDR3 nucleotides: TGTGCCAGCAGCGAAAGTATGGGACAGGCCTACACCTTC.

The rearrangement uses TRBV27 and TRBJ2-3; weak D call: TRBD1 (5 bases). CDR1 is MNHEY and CDR2 is SMNVEV in the germline V gene (reference sequence). This CDR3 comprises 15 residues. Trimming pared 5 bases from V and 2 bases from J, leaving 14 bases between. In nucleotides, the CDR3 is TGTGCCAGCAGTCCCGGGCAGGGAACCACAGATACGCAGTATTTT. Amino acid sequence: CASSPGQGTTDTQYF.

The chain has TRBV6-1 and TRBJ1-2; TRBD1 is a possible D gene (5 bases). CDR1 is MNHNS and CDR2 is SASEGT in the germline V gene. The V and J ends lost 2 bases and 2 bases respectively, with 12 bases between them. This CDR3 region has 15 residues. DNA of the CDR3: TGTGCCAGCAGTGAAATTGGACATCCCAACTATGGCTACACCTTC. Its protein is CASSEIGHPNYGYTF.

V gene TRBV5-5 combines with J gene TRBJ2-4; TRBD1 might be the D (6 bases). Germline lookup yields CDR1 SGHKS and CDR2 YYEKEE (reference sequence). The V and J ends lost 5 bases and 8 bases respectively, with 17 bases between them. The CDR3 is 14 amino acids. The CDR3 DNA is TGTGCCAGCAGTCCGGGTTGGGGGCAGGACATTCAGTACTTC. Translation: CASSPGWGQDIQYF.

This clone was counted a few times. The V call is TRBV3-1 (or the pseudogene TRBV3-2), the J call TRBJ1-1; possible D gene TRBD1, 5 bases. Germline-derived CDR1 and CDR2 are LGHDT and YNNKEL (reference sequence). V dropped 5 bases and J dropped 4 bases, with 17 bases sitting between them. The CDR3 loop spans 15 amino acids. CDR3 sequence: CASSNLGGSATEAFF. CDR3 sequence (DNA): TGTGCCAGCAGCAACCTCGGGGGGTCCGCCACTGAAGCTTTCTTT.

The chain employs TRBV5-1 and TRBJ2-7; D perhaps matches TRBD1 (5 bases). CDR3 length: 14 residues. The germline V gene has CDR1 SGHRS and CDR2 YFSETQ. Trimming took 0 bases from V and 4 from J, leaving 11 bases between them. The CDR3 coding sequence is TGCGCCAGCAGCTTGGGACATCAGGGATACGAGCAGTACTTC. Translation gives CASSLGHQGYEQYF.

V gene TRBV6-5 combines with J gene TRBJ1-2; 8 bases line up with TRBD1. Germline-derived CDR1 and CDR2 are MNHEY and SVGAGI. Trimming took 6 bases from V and 8 from J; bases not matched to a gene: 8. The CDR3 is 13 amino acids. The CDR3 here is CASRGQGSGGYTF. The CDR3 DNA sequence: TGTGCCAGCAGAGGACAGGGATCGGGAGGCTACACCTTC.